This TCR beta chain was profiled in a study of identical twins. Whole-study results and caveats: There were fewer insertions in abundant cord blood beta clonotypes, but memory repertoires showed no such pattern.

This clonotype was recorded a few times. Its matching antigen is unknown. A universal primer site arose from template switching, and cDNA bore unique molecular identifiers. One entry per CDR3 protein, called by TCRdb with MiXCR from the 5' RACE reads. There are roughly 1.6 million distinct CDR3 sequences in the sample; more than 30% occur only once, and over 0.25% lies in the top ten. The CDR3 consists of 13 residues. Germline V gene sequence: CDR1 DFQATT, CDR2 SNEGSKA (reference sequence). V shed 2 bases and J shed 3 bases, with 10 bases lying between them. Sequenced input: cord blood. This chain joins TRBV20-1 and TRBJ1-2; D might be TRBD1 (5 bases). This TCR was recovered from a newborn girl in good health. The CDR3 protein is CSARRDSYYGYTF. CDR3 in DNA: TGCAGTGCTAGACGTGACAGCTACTATGGCTACACCTTC.